This passage covers 12 T cell receptor beta chains from one sample sequenced in a study of T cells in localized non-small cell lung cancer. Sequencing used immunoSEQ multiplex PCR; TCRdb keeps in-frame clones, though not all of them. This table has 75,000 to 80,000 clones, approximately 80% appearing once. The sequencing used peripheral blood, collected before any cancer treatment. All receptors come from a female donor older than 55 with stage I lung adenocarcinoma.

The rearrangement links TRBV11-2 to TRBJ2-5; TRBD1 matches 9 bases. Per the germline V gene, CDR1 is SGHAT and CDR2 is FQNNGV. CDR3 length: 14 residues. V was pared by 1 base and J by 10 bases, with 7 bases of the junction left unmatched. CDR3 protein: CASSLVGTGYFQYF. For the CDR3, the DNA is TGTGCCAGCAGCTTAGTGGGGACAGGGTATTTCCAGTACTTC. Filled out from reference TRBV11-2 and TRBJ2-5, the complete variable domain reads EAGVAQSPRYKIIEKRQSVAFWCNPISGHATLYWYQQILGQGPKLLIQFQNNGVVDDSQLPKDRFSAERLKGVDSTLKIQPAKLEDSAVYLCASSLVGTGYFQYFGPGTRLLVL.

V gene TRBV27 combines with J gene TRBJ2-3; 11 nucleotides match TRBD2. The length of the CDR3 is 16 residues. Germline CDR1 and CDR2: MNHEY and SMNVEV (reference sequence). V gave up 1 base and J gave up 1 base; unmatched junction bases: 1. In DNA, the CDR3 is TGTGCCAGCAGTTTATTAGCGGGGGGGGGCACAGATACGCAGTATTTT. It yields the protein CASSLLAGGGTDTQYF.

This clone was seen just once. This chain links TRBV11-3 with TRBJ2-7, with D uncertain. The CDR3 totals 13 residues. The ends were cut back, 1 base at V and 6 bases at J, with 10 bases in the middle. Germline lookup yields CDR1 SGHNT and CDR2 YENEEA. The CDR3 DNA reads as TGTGCCAGCAGCTTAGGACCCCTTTCCGAGCAGTACTTC. This gives the protein CASSLGPLSEQYF.

This clone was counted a single time. The chain couples TRBV7-2 to TRBJ1-5; TRBD1 agrees at 7 bases. Trimming took 5 bases from V and 3 from J; bases not matched to a gene: 4. This CDR3 region has 14 residues. Germline CDR1 SGHTA, CDR2 FQGNSA. The CDR3 protein is CASSRGTANQPQHF. Here the CDR3 DNA reads TGTGCCAGCAGCCGGGGGACAGCCAATCAGCCCCAGCATTTT.

The genes are TRBV10-2 and TRBJ1-1; the match to TRBD1 covers 8 bases. Trimming at V came to 0 bases and at J to 10 bases, leaving 13 bases not matched to a gene. The CDR3 totals 16 residues. Looked up from germline, CDR1 is WSHSY and CDR2 is SAAADI. The CDR3 DNA follows: TGCGCCAGCAGTGAGTCCGGTCGGCACAGGGGGGGTATAGCTTTCTTT. It codes for CASSESGRHRGGIAFF.

The chain uses TRBV11-3 and TRBJ2-3, with D tentatively TRBD2 (5 bases). CDR1 is SGHNT and CDR2 is YENEEA in the germline V gene. This CDR3 contains 13 residues. V gave up 0 bases and J gave up 8 bases, with 9 bases separating them. CDR3 DNA: TGTGCCAGCAGCTTAGATGCGGGCGGTACGCAGTATTTT. Translation gives CASSLDAGGTQYF.

The table lists this clone with a count of one. This sequence joins TRBV30 and TRBJ2-3; no clear D gene. Germline values: CDR1 GTSNPN, CDR2 SVGIG (reference sequence). V was trimmed by 0 bases and J by 6 bases, leaving 13 bases between them. The CDR3 is made up of 14 amino acids. This chain's CDR3 is CAWSVGWNEDTQYF. CDR3 DNA: TGTGCCTGGAGTGTGGGCTGGAATGAGGATACGCAGTATTTT.

The rearrangement uses TRBV19 and TRBJ1-1; TRBD1 agrees at 7 bases. Germline CDR1 is LNHDA and CDR2 is SQIVND (reference sequence). This CDR3 contains 18 residues. V shed 4 bases, J shed 0 bases, and the junction held 14 bases outside the gene matches. The CDR3 loop reads CASSTPYLRTGMNTEAFF. In nucleotides, the CDR3 is TGTGCCAGTAGTACCCCCTATCTACGGACAGGCATGAACACTGAAGCTTTCTTT.

There are a few counts of this clone. The gene calls are TRBV7-2 and TRBJ2-7; D unresolved. The CDR3 spans 15 residues. Germline loops: CDR1 SGHTA, CDR2 FQGNSA. The germline V and J ends were trimmed by 1 base and 0 bases, with 10 bases remaining between them. The CDR3 region has the DNA TGTGCCAGCAGCTTAGGCGTGACACCCTCCTACGAGCAGTACTTC. As protein: CASSLGVTPSYEQYF.

V and J are TRBV5-1 and TRBJ2-5; 10 nucleotides align to TRBD1. Trimming removed 3 bases from V and 2 bases from J; junction bases left unmatched: 4. CDR1 and CDR2 (germline): SGHRS, YFSETQ. The CDR3 totals 15 residues. The CDR3 region has the DNA TGCGCCAGCAGCTCGGGACAGGGGTGGCAAGAGACCCAGTACTTC. Translated: CASSSGQGWQETQYF.

V and J are TRBV25-1 and TRBJ2-1, with 12 bases that match TRBD2. Looked up from germline, CDR1 is MGHDK and CDR2 is SYGVNS. Trimming removed 6 bases from V and 5 bases from J; junction bases left unmatched: 2. The CDR3 is made up of 14 amino acids. The CDR3 sequence: CASRLAGGNNEQFF. As DNA, the CDR3 is TGTGCCAGCAGACTAGCGGGAGGAAACAATGAGCAGTTCTTC.

This rearrangement joins TRBV5-1 to TRBJ2-7; a possible D gene is TRBD2 (8 bases). With 5 bases removed from V and 7 bases from J, the gap between germline ends came to 22 bases. The CDR3 length is 15 residues. Germline V gene lookup returns CDR1 SGHRS and CDR2 YFSETQ. Here the CDR3 reads CASREGAAGAREQYF. CDR3 DNA: TGCGCCAGCAGGGAGGGGGCAGCGGGAGCAAGGGAGCAGTACTTC.